The TCR beta chain under discussion was sequenced for a study of somatic mutations in cytotoxic T cells in rheumatoid arthritis. Study-level background: Flow cytometry sorted some V beta antibody-stained T-cell populations to nearly 100% purity, V beta1+ cells among them being sequenced for TCRB.

Libraries were prepared by immunoSEQ multiplex PCR; TCRdb keeps only in-frame clonotypes and omits some of them. The sample gives 20,000 to 25,000 clones, just under 80% of which show up once; 11% is in the top ten. The table lists this clone with a count of one. Per germline, CDR1 MGHRA and CDR2 YSYEKL. Trimming shortened V by 1 base and J by 7 bases, and 17 bases separated the two germline ends. This CDR3 comprises 16 residues. The CD4+ and CD8+ fractions came from positive magnetic bead selection and were purity-checked by flow cytometry. The TCR originated in an adult with rheumatoid arthritis. The source material was CD8+ T cells sorted from blood. The gene calls are TRBV4-1 and TRBJ2-1, with D unclear. DNA for the CDR3: TGCGCCAGCAGCCAAGTGGTGAGGACGGAGTATAATGAGCAGTTCTTC. It translates to CASSQVVRTEYNEQFF.